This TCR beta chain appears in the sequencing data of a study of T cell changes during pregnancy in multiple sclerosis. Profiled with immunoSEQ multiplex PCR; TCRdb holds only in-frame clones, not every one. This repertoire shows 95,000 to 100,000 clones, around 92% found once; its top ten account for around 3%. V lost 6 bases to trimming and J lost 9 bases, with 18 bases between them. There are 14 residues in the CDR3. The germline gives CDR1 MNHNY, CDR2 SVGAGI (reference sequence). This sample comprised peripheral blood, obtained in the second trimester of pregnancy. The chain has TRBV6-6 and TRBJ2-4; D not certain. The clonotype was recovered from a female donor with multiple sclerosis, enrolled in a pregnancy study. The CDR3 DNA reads TGTGCCAGCAGCCCCCCGATCCTGACGGGCATTCAGTACTTC. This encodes CASSPPILTGIQYF.